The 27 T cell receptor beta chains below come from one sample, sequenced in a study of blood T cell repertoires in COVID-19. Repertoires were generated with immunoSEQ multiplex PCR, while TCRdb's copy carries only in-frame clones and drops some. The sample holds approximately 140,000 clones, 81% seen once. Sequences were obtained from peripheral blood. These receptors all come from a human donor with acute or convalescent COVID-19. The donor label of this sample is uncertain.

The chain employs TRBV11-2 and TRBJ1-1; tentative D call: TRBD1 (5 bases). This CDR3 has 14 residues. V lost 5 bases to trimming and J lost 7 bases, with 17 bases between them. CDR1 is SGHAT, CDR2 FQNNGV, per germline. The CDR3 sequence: CASSPEGPQDEAFF. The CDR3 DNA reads TGTGCCAGCAGCCCAGAAGGCCCACAGGATGAAGCTTTCTTT.

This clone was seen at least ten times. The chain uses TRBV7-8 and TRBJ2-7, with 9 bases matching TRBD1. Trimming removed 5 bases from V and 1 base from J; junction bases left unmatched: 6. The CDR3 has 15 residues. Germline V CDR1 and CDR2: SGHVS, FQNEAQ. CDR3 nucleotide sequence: TGTGCCAGCAGCCTAACGGACAGGGGTTCCTACGAGCAGTACGTC. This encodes CASSLTDRGSYEQYV.

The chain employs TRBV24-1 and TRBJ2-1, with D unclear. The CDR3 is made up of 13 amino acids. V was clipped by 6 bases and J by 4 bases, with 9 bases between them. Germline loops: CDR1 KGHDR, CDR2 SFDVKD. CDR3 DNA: TGTGCCACCAGTCCTCTAGGATACAATGAGCAGTTCTTC. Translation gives CATSPLGYNEQFF.

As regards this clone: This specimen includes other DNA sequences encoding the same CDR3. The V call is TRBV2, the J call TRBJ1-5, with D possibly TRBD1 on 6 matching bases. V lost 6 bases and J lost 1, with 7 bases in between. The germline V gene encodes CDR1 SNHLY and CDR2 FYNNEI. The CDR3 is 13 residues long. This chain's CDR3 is CASRQGSNQPQHF. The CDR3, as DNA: TGTGCCAGCAGACAGGGAAGCAATCAGCCCCAGCATTTT. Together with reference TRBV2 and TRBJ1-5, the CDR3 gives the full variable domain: EPEVTQTPSHQVTQMGQEVILRCVPISNHLYFYWYRQILGQKVEFLVSFYNNEISEKSEIFDDQFSVERPDGSNFTLKIRSTKLEDSAMYFCASRQGSNQPQHFGDGTRLSIL.

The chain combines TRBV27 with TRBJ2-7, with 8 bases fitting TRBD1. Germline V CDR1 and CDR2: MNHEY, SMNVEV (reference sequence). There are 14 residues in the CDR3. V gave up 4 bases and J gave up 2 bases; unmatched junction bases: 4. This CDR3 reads CASSSGQGAYEQYF. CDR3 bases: TGTGCCAGCAGTTCTGGACAGGGAGCCTACGAGCAGTACTTC.

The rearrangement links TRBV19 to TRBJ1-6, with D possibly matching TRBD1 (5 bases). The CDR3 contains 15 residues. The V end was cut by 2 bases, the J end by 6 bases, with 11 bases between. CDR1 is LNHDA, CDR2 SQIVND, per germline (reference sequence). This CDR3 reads CASSISQGGNSPLHF. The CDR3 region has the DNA TGTGCCAGTAGTATATCGCAGGGAGGTAATTCACCCCTCCACTTT.

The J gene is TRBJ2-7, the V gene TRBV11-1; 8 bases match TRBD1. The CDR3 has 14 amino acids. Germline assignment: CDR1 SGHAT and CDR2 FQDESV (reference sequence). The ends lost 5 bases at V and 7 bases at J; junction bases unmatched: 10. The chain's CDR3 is CASSPGVDRGEQYF. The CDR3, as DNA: TGTGCCAGCAGCCCCGGGGTAGACAGGGGAGAGCAGTACTTC.

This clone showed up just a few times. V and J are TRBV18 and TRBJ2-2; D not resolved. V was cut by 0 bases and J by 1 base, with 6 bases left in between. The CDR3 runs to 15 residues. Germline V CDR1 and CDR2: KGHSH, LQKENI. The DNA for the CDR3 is TGTGCCAGCTCACCACCGCTACGGAACACCGGGGAGCTGTTTTTT. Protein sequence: CASSPPLRNTGELFF. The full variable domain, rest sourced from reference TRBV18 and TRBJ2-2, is NAGVMQNPRHLVRRRGQEARLRCSPMKGHSHVYWYRQLPEEGLKFMVYLQKENIIDESGMPKERFSAEFPKEGPSILRIQQVVRGDSAAYFCASSPPLRNTGELFFGEGSRLTVL.

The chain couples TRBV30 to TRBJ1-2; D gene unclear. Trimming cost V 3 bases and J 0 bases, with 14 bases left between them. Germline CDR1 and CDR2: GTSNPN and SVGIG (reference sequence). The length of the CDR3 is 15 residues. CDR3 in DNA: TGTGCCTGGAGACCCGCCGTCAGATCTAACTATGGCTACACCTTC. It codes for CAWRPAVRSNYGYTF.

The CDR3 protein is CASSSDGVSYNEQFF. The CDR3 nucleotides read TGTGCCAGCAGCTCCGACGGGGTTTCCTACAATGAGCAGTTCTTC. V and J are TRBV9 and TRBJ2-1, with D tentatively TRBD2 (5 bases). The CDR3 has 15 amino acids. V was pared by 4 bases and J by 1 base, with 12 bases between. Germline V lookup: CDR1 SGDLS, CDR2 YYNGEE.

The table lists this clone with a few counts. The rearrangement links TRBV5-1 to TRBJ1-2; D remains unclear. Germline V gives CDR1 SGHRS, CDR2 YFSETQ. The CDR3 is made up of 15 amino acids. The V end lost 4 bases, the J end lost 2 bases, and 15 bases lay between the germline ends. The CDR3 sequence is CASSPQPFQNYGYTF. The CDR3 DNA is TGCGCCAGCAGCCCACAGCCTTTTCAGAACTATGGCTACACCTTC. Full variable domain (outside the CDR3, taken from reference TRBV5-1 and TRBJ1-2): KAGVTQTPRYLIKTRGQQVTLSCSPISGHRSVSWYQQTPGQGLQFLFEYFSETQRNKGNFPGRFSGRQFSNSRSEMNVSTLELGDSALYLCASSPQPFQNYGYTFGSGTRLTVV.

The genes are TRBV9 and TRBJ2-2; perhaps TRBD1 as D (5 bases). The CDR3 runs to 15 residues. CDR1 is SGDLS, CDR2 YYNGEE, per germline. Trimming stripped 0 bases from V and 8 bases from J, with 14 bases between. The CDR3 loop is CASSVEQALVGELFF. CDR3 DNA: TGTGCCAGCAGCGTAGAACAGGCTCTCGTAGGGGAGCTGTTTTTT.

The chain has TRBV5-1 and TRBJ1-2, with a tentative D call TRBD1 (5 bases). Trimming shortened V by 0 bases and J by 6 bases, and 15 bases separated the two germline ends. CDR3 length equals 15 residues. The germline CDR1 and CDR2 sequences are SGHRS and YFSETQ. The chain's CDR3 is CASSLGQLKIDGYTF. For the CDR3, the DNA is TGCGCCAGCAGCTTGGGACAGCTTAAGATAGATGGCTACACCTTC.

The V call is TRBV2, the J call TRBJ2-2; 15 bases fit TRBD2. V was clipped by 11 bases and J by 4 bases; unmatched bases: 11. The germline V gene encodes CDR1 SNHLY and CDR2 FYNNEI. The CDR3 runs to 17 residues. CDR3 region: CAGYRTSGGAGTGELFF. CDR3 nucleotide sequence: TGTGCCGGATATCGGACTAGCGGGGGGGCTGGCACCGGGGAGCTGTTTTTT.

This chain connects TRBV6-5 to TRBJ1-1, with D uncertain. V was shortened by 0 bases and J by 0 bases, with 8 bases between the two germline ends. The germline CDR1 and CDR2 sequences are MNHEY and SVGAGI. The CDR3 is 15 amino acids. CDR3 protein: CASSYSRSLNTEAFF. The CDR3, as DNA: TGTGCCAGCAGTTACTCGAGGAGCTTGAACACTGAAGCTTTCTTT.

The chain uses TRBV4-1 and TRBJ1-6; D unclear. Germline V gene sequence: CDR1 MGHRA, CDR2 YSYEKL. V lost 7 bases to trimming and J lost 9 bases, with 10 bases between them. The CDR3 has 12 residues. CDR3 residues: CASNQAASPLHF. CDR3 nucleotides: TGCGCCAGCAACCAGGCGGCTTCACCCCTCCACTTT.

CDR3 residues: CASSHGTGGLETQYF. The CDR3 DNA is TGCGCCAGCAGTCACGGAACAGGGGGCTTAGAGACCCAGTACTTC. This chain links TRBV10-1 with TRBJ2-5, with 9 bases identical to TRBD1. Germline CDR1 and CDR2: WNHNN and SYGVQD (reference sequence). The CDR3 loop spans 15 amino acids. J lost 4 bases, V lost 5 bases, and 8 bases had no gene match.

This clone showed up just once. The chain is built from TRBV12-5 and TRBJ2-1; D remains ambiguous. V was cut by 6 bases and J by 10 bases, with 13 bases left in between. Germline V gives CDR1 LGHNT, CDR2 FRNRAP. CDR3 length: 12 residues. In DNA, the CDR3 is TGTGCTAGTGGACTCCACCTCGGGGAGCAGTTCTTC. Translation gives CASGLHLGEQFF.

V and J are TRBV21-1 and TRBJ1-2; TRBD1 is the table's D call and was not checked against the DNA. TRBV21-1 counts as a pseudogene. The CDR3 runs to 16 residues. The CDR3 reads CASSKALGQQNYGYTF. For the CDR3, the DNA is TGTGCCAGCAGCAAAGCGCTGGGACAGCAAAACTATGGCTACACCTTC.

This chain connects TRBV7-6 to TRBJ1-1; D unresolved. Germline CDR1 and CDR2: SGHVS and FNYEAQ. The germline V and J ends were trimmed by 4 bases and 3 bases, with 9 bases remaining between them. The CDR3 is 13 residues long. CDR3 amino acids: CASSSGEDTEAFF. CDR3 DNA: TGTGCCAGCAGCTCTGGGGAGGACACTGAAGCTTTCTTT.

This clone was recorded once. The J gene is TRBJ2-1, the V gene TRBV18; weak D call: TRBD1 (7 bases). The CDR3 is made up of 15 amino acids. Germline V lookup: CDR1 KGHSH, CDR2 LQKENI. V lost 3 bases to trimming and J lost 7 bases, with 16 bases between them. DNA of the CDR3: TGTGCCAGCTCACCCCCCCCAGGGGGGAAAAATGAGCAGTTCTTC. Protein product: CASSPPPGGKNEQFF. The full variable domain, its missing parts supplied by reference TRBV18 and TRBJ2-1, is NAGVMQNPRHLVRRRGQEARLRCSPMKGHSHVYWYRQLPEEGLKFMVYLQKENIIDESGMPKERFSAEFPKEGPSILRIQQVVRGDSAAYFCASSPPPGGKNEQFFGPGTRLTVL.

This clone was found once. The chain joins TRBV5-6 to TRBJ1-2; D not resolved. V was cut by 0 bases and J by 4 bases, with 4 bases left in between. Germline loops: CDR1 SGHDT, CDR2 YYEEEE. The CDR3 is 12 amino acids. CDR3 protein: CASSLGAYGYTF. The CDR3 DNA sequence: TGTGCCAGCAGCTTGGGAGCCTATGGCTACACCTTC.

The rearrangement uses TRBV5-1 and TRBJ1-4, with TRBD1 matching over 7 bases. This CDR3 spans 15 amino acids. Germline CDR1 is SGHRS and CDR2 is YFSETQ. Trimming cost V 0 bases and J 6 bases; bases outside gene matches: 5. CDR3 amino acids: CASSLAGQGDEKLFF. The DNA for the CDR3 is TGCGCCAGCAGCTTGGCAGGTCAGGGGGATGAAAAACTGTTTTTT.

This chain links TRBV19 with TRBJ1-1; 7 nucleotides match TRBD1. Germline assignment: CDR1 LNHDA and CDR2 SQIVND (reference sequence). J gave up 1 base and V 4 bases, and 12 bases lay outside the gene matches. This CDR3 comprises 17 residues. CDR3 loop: CASSTGSRGPRNTEAFF. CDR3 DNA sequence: TGTGCCAGTAGTACTGGATCAAGGGGGCCTCGGAACACTGAAGCTTTCTTT.

CDR3 DNA: TGTGCCAGCAGCTCGAGACAGGGGAAGGGTTATGGCTACACCTTC. Residues: CASSSRQGKGYGYTF. The chain combines TRBV5-4 with TRBJ1-2; 8 nucleotides line up with TRBD1. The CDR3 has 15 residues. The J segment lost 5 bases and the V segment lost 3 bases, leaving 9 bases of the junction unmatched. In germline, CDR1 is SGHNT, CDR2 YYREEE (reference sequence). Drawing the rest from reference TRBV5-4 and TRBJ1-2, the complete variable domain is ETGVTQSPTHLIKTRGQQVTLRCSSQSGHNTVSWYQQALGQGPQFIFQYYREEENGRGNFPPRFSGLQFPNYSSELNVNALELDDSALYLCASSSRQGKGYGYTFGSGTRLTVV.

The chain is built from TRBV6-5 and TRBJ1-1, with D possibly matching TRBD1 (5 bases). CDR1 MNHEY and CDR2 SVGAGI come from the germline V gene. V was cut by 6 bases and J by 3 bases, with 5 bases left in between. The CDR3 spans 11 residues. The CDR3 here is CASSRDTEAFF. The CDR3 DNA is TGTGCCAGCAGCAGGGACACTGAAGCTTTCTTT.

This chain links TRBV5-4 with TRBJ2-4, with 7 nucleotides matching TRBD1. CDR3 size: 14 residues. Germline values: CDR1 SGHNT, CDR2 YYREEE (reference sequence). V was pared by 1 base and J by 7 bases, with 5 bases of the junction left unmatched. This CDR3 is CASSLQQGSNIQYF. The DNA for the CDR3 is TGTGCCAGCAGCTTGCAACAGGGGTCTAACATTCAGTACTTC.